There are many counts of the clone carrying this T cell receptor (beta chain). The antigen remains undetermined. The data originate from a study of Graves' ophthalmopathy and Graves' hyperthyroidism. Study details: Stable hyperthyroidism was defined by absence of ophthalmopathy within 18 months of follow-up.

Trimming removed 5 bases at V and 3 bases at J, with 11 bases between. The CDR3 sequence is 13 residues long. Germline V gene lookup returns CDR1 SEHNR and CDR2 FQNEAQ (reference sequence). Clinical symptoms, serum thyroxine, TRAb, thyroid ultrasound and orbital computed tomography formed the basis of diagnosis. Using RNA transcripts, the TCR beta CDR3 regions were amplified. Scientists carried out first-round RT-PCR using HTBI primers and then a second-round multiplex PCR. TCRdb re-called the multiplex PCR reads with MiXCR, one entry per CDR3 protein. The repertoire holds more than 1,000,000 distinct CDR3 sequences, with about two fifths as singletons. Findings and caveats of the study: Separation of ophthalmopathy from stable hyperthyroidism was achieved by a 13-signature model, at around 89% sensitivity and under 83% specificity.

The rearrangement joins TRBV7-9 to TRBJ2-7; no clear D gene. Input material: peripheral blood or thyroid tissue (not recorded which). The sequence derives from an adult man with Graves' hyperthyroidism. CDR3 sequence (DNA): TGTGCCAGCAGCGGATCTGGGGTCTACGAGCAGTACTTC. This translates into CASSGSGVYEQYF.